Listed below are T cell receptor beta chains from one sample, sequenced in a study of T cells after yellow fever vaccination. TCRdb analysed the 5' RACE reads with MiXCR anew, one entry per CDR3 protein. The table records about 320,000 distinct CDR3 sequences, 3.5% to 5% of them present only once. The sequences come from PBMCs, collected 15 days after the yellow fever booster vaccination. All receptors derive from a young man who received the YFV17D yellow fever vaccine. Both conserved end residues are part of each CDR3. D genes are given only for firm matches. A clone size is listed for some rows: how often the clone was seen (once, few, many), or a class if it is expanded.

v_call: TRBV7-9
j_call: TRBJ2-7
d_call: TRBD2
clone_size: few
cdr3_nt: TGTGCCAGCAGCGGAGCATTAGCGGGGACCTACGAGCAGTACTTC
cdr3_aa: CASSGALAGTYEQYF

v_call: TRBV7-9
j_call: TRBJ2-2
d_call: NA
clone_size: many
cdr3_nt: TGTGCCAGCAGCTTGACGGTTACGAACACCGGGGAGCTGTTTTTT
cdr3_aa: CASSLTVTNTGELFF

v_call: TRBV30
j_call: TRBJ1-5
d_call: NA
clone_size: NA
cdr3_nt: TGTGCCTGGAGTATCGGACCCAGCAATCAGCCCCAGCATTTT
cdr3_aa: CAWSIGPSNQPQHF

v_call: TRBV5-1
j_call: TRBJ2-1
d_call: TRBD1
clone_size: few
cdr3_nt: TGCGCCAGCAGCAGTGGGACAGGGGGCGCTTACAATGAGCAGTTCTTC
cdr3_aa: CASSSGTGGAYNEQFF

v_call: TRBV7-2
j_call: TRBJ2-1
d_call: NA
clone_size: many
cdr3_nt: TGTGCCAGCAGCTTAGCGGCAGGGCTCACCCCTCTTCCCTACAATGAGCAGTTCTTC
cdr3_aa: CASSLAAGLTPLPYNEQFF

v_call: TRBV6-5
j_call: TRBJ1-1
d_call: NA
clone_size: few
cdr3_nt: TGTGCCAGCAGTTACACTAGTGGGGCTGAAGCTTTCTTT
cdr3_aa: CASSYTSGAEAFF

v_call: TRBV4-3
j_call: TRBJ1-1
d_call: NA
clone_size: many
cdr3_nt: TGCGCCAGCAGCCAAGTGCAGGGATATACTGAAGCTTTCTTT
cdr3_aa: CASSQVQGYTEAFF

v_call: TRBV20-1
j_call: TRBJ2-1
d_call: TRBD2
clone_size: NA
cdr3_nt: TGCAGTGCTAGAGATCCTAGCGGGGGGTTCGGTGAGCAGTTCTTC
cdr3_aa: CSARDPSGGFGEQFF

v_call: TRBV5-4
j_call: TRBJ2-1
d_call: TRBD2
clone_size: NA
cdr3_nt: TGTGCCAGCAGCAGACCTAGCGGGGCCAACAATGAGCAGTTCTTC
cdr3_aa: CASSRPSGANNEQFF

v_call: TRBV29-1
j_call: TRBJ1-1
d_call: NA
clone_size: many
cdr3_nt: TGCAGCGTCGCCTGGGTAGGGACTGAAGCTTTCTTT
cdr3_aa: CSVAWVGTEAFF

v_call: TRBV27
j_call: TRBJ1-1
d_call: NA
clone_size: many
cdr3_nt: TGTGCCAGCAGCAACCGGCCCAGGGCCCCGAACACTGAAGCTTTCTTT
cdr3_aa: CASSNRPRAPNTEAFF

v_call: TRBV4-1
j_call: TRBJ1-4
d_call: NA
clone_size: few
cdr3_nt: TGCGCCAGCAGCCAAGATGTGGGGCAGACCATTGAAAAACTGTTTTTT
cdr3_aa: CASSQDVGQTIEKLFF

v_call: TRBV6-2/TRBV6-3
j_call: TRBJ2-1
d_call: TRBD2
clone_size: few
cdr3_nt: TGTGCCAGCAGTTGGACTAGGAATGAGCAGTTCTTC
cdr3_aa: CASSWTRNEQFF

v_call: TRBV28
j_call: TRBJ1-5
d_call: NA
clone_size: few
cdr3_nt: TGTGCCAGCAGTTTATGGGGTCGTGACAATCAGCCCCAGCATTTT
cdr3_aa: CASSLWGRDNQPQHF

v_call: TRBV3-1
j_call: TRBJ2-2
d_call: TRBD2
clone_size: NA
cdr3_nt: TGTGCCAGCAGTCCCACTAGCGGGAGCACCGGGGAGCTGTTTTTT
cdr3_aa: CASSPTSGSTGELFF

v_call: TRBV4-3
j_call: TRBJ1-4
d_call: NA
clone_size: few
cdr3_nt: TGCGCCAGCAGCCAAGCACACAATTTTAATGAAAAACTGTTTTTT
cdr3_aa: CASSQAHNFNEKLFF

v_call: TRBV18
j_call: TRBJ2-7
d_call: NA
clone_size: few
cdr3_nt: TGTGCCAGCTCACCCGCCCAGGGGCCCTACGAGCAGTACTTC
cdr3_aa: CASSPAQGPYEQYF

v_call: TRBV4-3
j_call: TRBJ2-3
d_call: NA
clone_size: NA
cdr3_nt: TGCGCCAGCAGCCAAGATCCAGCGGGCATCACAGATACGCAGTATTTT
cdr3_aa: CASSQDPAGITDTQYF

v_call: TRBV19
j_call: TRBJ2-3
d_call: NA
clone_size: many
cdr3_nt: TGTGCCAGTAGTATTCCAGGGAGAGATACGCAGTATTTT
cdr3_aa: CASSIPGRDTQYF

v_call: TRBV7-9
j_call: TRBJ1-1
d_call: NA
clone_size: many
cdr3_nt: TGTGCCAGCAGCCCCAAGGGGGATCGCACTGAAGCTTTCTTT
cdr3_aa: CASSPKGDRTEAFF

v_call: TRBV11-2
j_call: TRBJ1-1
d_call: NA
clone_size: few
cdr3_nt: TGTGCCACCCTGGGGGGTGAACAGGAAGCTTTCTTT
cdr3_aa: CATLGGEQEAFF

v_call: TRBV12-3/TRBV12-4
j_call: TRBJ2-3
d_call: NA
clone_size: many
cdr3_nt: TGTGCCAGCAGTTTAGAAGGCGTTTCTGCGCAGTATTTT
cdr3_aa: CASSLEGVSAQYF

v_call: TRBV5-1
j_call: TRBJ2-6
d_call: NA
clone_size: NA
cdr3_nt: TGCGCCAGCAGCTTGGGCTTTAGCTCTGGGGCCAACGTCCTGACTTTC
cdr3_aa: CASSLGFSSGANVLTF

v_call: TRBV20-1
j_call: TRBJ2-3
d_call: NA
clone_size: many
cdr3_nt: TGCAGTGCGAGGGCTGGAGGGACAGATACGCAGTATTTT
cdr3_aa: CSARAGGTDTQYF